This TCR beta chain was recovered during a study of blood T cell repertoires in COVID-19. Turning to the study itself: Sites across the United States, Italy and Spain contributed samples from acute and convalescent COVID-19. PBMCs, B-cell-depleted T cells, or T cells were the source of the cDNA or gDNA that made up the material.

The CDR3 is 16 residues long. CDR1 and CDR2 from the germline V gene are SEHNR and FQNEAQ (reference sequence). V was pared by 2 bases and J by 0 bases, with 3 bases of the junction left unmatched. The data were produced by immunoSEQ multiplex PCR, yet TCRdb's version contains in-frame clones alone and is incomplete. The table lists some 70,000 clones, around 67% of them singletons, with 22% in the top ten. This TCR derives from a man aged 55 to 70 with acute or convalescent COVID-19. The chain is built from TRBV7-9 and TRBJ1-1, with TRBD1 identical over 10 bases. Sequenced sample: peripheral blood. CDR3 amino acids: CASSLWGQGMNTEAFF. CDR3 nucleotide sequence: TGTGCCAGCAGCTTATGGGGACAGGGGATGAACACTGAAGCTTTCTTT.